This note documents a single T cell receptor beta chain sequence. TCRdb keeps only in-frame clones here, not all; method: immunoSEQ multiplex PCR. The table has over 100,000 clones, approximately 90% seen once. This record comes from a study of T cell responses to AZD1222 COVID-19 vaccine. The germline V and J ends were trimmed by 0 bases and 9 bases, with 12 bases remaining between them. Germline V CDR1 and CDR2: LNHNV, YYDKDF (reference sequence). The CDR3 consists of 14 residues. The material was peripheral blood, obtained 28 days after the second AZD1222 dose. The chain links TRBV15 to TRBJ2-1; D is undetermined. The clonotype was recovered from an adult who received the AZD1222 COVID-19 vaccine. CDR3 amino acids: CATSRDWSTTEQFF. DNA for the CDR3: TGTGCCACCAGCAGAGATTGGAGTACGACTGAGCAGTTCTTC.